Presented here are 4 T cell receptor beta chains from one specimen sequenced in a study of blood T cell repertoires in COVID-19. Assay: immunoSEQ multiplex PCR; the TCRdb copy retains only in-frame clones and omits some. The table shows fewer than 250,000 clones, with more than 70% occurring only once. Sample: PBMCs or T cells enriched from blood (not recorded which). These receptors were taken from a woman between 18 and 29 years old who had recovered from COVID-19.

This chain uses TRBV19 with TRBJ1-1; tentatively, D is TRBD1 (5 bases). The V and J ends lost 4 bases and 4 bases respectively, with 10 bases between them. Germline V gives CDR1 LNHDA, CDR2 SQIVND (reference sequence). This CDR3 region has 13 residues. CDR3 DNA sequence: TGTGCCAGTAGTAAGACAGTGCTCACTGAAGCTTTCTTT. It translates to CASSKTVLTEAFF.

The V call is TRBV3-1 (or the pseudogene TRBV3-2), the J call TRBJ2-1; TRBD2 aligns across 7 bases. J gave up 5 bases and V 0 bases, and 7 bases lay outside the gene matches. In germline, CDR1 is LGHDT, CDR2 YNNKEL (reference sequence). The CDR3 covers 16 residues. The CDR3 coding sequence is TGTGCCAGCAGCCAAGAGGCTAGCGGATGGGACAATGAGCAGTTCTTC. Its translation: CASSQEASGWDNEQFF.

The V and J genes are TRBV2 and TRBJ2-3; TRBD1 agrees at 10 bases. After removal of 5 bases from V and 14 bases from J, the junction contained 7 bases not matched to a gene. The germline V gene has CDR1 SNHLY and CDR2 FYNNEI. The CDR3 covers 12 residues. The CDR3 bases are TGTGCCAGCAGTACACCGGGACAGGGGTTGTATTTT. Translated: CASSTPGQGLYF.

The chain is built from TRBV10-3 and TRBJ2-2, with a tentative D call TRBD1 (6 bases). V was cut by 6 bases and J by 5 bases, with 16 bases left in between. Germline V CDR1 and CDR2: ENHRY, SYGVKD. CDR3 length: 15 amino acids. The CDR3 coding sequence is TGTGCCATCAGGCGTCAGGGGTCGGGGACCGGGGAGCTGTTTTTT. Translated: CAIRRQGSGTGELFF.